The T cell receptor (beta chain) described here comes from a study of CD8+ T cells in alopecia areata. The overall study: Those treated were given oral tofacitinib at 5 to 10 mg twice daily.

Whole-study results and caveats: Shared TCR sequences were less clear between patients than in mice, possibly partly from HLA diversity. Throughout tofacitinib, many expanded lesional clones continued to persist in scalp and blood. Clonality in the scalp and expanded CD8+ clones ranked among the top 100 were significantly decreased by tofacitinib.

The J segment lost 7 bases and the V segment lost 8 bases, leaving 12 bases of the junction unmatched. CDR3 length: 14 residues. In germline, CDR1 is LNHNV, CDR2 YYDKDF (reference sequence). Regarding treatment: oral pan-JAK inhibitor, 5-10 mg twice daily. Details on this clone: As yet, its antigen is unknown.

RNA, once extracted, was reverse transcribed into cDNA for use as the sequencing template. The method was immunoSEQ multiplex PCR; TCRdb's version includes in-frame clones alone and lacks a portion of them. The table shows around 270,000 clones, with more than 45% occurring only once. The chain links TRBV15 to TRBJ1-2; 8 nucleotides align to TRBD1. The source of this sequence is a human donor with alopecia areata. The source material was CD4+ T cells sorted from blood, sampled at week 24, from a patient treated with tofacitinib. DNA for the CDR3: TGTGCCACCTCCCGGACAGGGCGGTCGGCTGGCTACACCTTC. It translates to CATSRTGRSAGYTF.